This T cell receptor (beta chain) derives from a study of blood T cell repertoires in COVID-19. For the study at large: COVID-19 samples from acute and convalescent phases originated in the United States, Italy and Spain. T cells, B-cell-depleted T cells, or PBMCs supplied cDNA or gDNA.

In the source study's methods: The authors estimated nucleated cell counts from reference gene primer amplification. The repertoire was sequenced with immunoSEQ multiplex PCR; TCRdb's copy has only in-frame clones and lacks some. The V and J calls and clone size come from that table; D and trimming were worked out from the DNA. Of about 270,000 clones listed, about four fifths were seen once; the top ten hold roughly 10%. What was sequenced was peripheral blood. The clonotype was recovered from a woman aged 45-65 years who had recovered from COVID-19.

The CDR3, as DNA: TGTGCCAGCAGAGGGAGGGCAGCTGGCACAGATACGCAGTATTTT. Amino acids: CASRGRAAGTDTQYF. V usage is TRBV28 and J usage is TRBJ2-3; 7 nucleotides line up with TRBD2. With V trimmed by 6 bases and J by 1 base, 7 bases remained unmatched. Germline CDR1 MDHEN, CDR2 SYDVKM. This CDR3 contains 15 residues. Together with reference TRBV28 and TRBJ2-3, the CDR3 gives the full variable domain: DVKVTQSSRYLVKRTGEKVFLECVQDMDHENMFWYRQDPGLGLRLIYFSYDVKMKEKGDIPEGYSVSREKKERFSLILESASTNQTSMYLCASRGRAAGTDTQYFGPGTRLTVL.